The present T cell receptor beta chain was sequenced within a study of blood T cell repertoires in COVID-19. The overall study: T cells, B-cell-depleted T cells, or PBMCs provided the cDNA or gDNA that served as material.

This clone was counted a few times. The germline V gene has CDR1 MGHRA and CDR2 YSYEKL. The CDR3 covers 14 residues. V lost 1 base to trimming and J lost 4 bases; unmatched junction nucleotides: 2. Here immunoSEQ multiplex PCR was the method, and the copy in TCRdb shows in-frame clones only, minus some. The profile covers fewer than 200,000 clones, with 85% appearing a single time and about 5.6% taken by the ten largest. The sample comprised peripheral blood. This chain uses TRBV4-1 with TRBJ2-7; the match to TRBD1 covers 9 bases. The receptor comes from a woman aged 45-59 years with COVID-19, enrolled during active disease. This CDR3 reads CASSQGQGVYEQYF. CDR3 DNA: TGCGCCAGCAGCCAAGGACAGGGGGTATACGAGCAGTACTTC.